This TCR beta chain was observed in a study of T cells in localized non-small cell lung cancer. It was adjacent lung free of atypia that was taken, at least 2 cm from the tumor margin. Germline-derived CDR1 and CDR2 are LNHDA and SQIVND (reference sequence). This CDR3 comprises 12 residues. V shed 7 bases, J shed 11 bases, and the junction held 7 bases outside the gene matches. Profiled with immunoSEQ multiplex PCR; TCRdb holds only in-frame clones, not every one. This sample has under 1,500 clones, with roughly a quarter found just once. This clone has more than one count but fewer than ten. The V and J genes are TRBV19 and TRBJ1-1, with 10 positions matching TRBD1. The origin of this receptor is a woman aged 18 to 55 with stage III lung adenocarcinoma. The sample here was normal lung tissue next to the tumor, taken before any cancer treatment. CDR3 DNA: TGTGCCAGTAAAACGACAGGGGGCGATGCTTTCTTT. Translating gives CASKTTGGDAFF.